This TCR beta chain comes out of a study of blood T cell repertoires in COVID-19. About the research overall: Samples came from the United States, Italy and Spain, spanning acute and convalescent COVID-19.

Per the study methods: Scientists estimated how many nucleated cells there were by amplifying reference gene primers. Sequencing used immunoSEQ multiplex PCR; TCRdb keeps in-frame clones, though not all of them. That table is the source of V, J and clone size, and D and trimming were worked out from the DNA. The repertoire holds 97,000 or so clones, with 90% as singletons. Trimming took 1 base from V and 0 from J, leaving 11 bases between them. Per germline, CDR1 LGHNA and CDR2 YNFKEQ. The CDR3 length is 16 residues. The chain couples TRBV4-2 to TRBJ2-3, with D tentatively TRBD1 (6 bases). Sequenced material: peripheral blood. The sequence derives from a man between 50 and 59 years old with acute or convalescent COVID-19. DNA of the CDR3: TGTGCCAGCAGCCAAGGACAGGCCGCTAGCACAGATACGCAGTATTTT. Translating gives CASSQGQAASTDTQYF.